This T cell receptor beta chain was documented in a study of T cells after yellow fever vaccination. At the level of the study: Fractions with few cells were prepared using SMART-Seq v4 Ultra Low Input. General observations from the study: The CD4 compartment and the CD8 compartment contained a small share of clonotypes in common.

It was through 5'RACE template switching that TCR cDNA was made, with a universal primer site and UMIs added. TCRdb passed the 5' RACE reads through MiXCR, listing each CDR3 protein once. The sample includes 200,000 to 300,000 distinct CDR3 sequences, 10% to 15% of them seen just once. The CDR3 is made up of 14 amino acids. V dropped 6 bases and J dropped 2; count of bases not matched to a gene: 3. This clonotype was seen a few times. Its specificity is unknown. Sequenced material: CD4+ T cells sorted from PBMCs, taken 45 days after the yellow fever booster vaccination. The J gene is TRBJ2-2, the V gene TRBV12-3 or TRBV12-4; 7 bases are a match to TRBD2. The TCR originated in a man under 40 who received the YFV17D yellow fever vaccine. The CDR3 spells CASSGGSNTGELFF. The CDR3, as DNA: TGTGCCAGCAGCGGGGGGAGTAACACCGGGGAGCTGTTTTTT.